This T cell receptor beta chain appears in the sequencing data of a study of shared clonotypes between healthy human individuals (dated by TCRdb to the early 2020s). Study-level background: The cohort included three men and a couple of women between 18 and 49 years of age. For each donor, CD4 naive and CD4 memory were each given three plates, CD8 naive was given two plates, and CD8 memory was given one plate. Between about 0.94 and 8.9 billion PBMCs per donor were obtained by leukapheresis. To increase sequencing depth and limit assay-specific biases, different laboratories used diverse techniques to prepare libraries and sequence TCR repertoires. Blood TCR repertoires of a handful of healthy adults were deeply sequenced to estimate repertoire size and the extent of clonotype sharing between individuals. Points the paper makes about the study in general: Across several donors, roughly 5.1% of naive CD4, around 3.3% of naive CD8, 2% to 2.5% of memory CD4, and under 0.45% of memory CD8 clonotypes were shared. Because the study included only a small number of donors, the genetic and exposure-history diversity represented was limited. Clonotypes shared by all four sorted-subset donors showed higher generation probabilities than non-shared clonotypes. Naive subsets generally had larger estimated clonotype richness than memory subsets. Sampling was restricted to blood, and TCR repertoires in tissues likely differ from the TCR repertoires found in blood. Rarefaction of sorted-subset datasets indicated incomplete sequencing despite the large sequencing depth. Pairwise subsampling indicated that sequencing depth was expected to affect the degree of clonotype sharing among donors.

Using the deep immunoSEQ assay, multiplex PCR amplified TCR CDR3 regions from genomic DNA. Genomic DNA extracted from each cell subset was distributed evenly over all wells of several immunoSEQ 96-well plates, and each plate served as one replicate. For sorted subsets, each replicate PCR was loaded with 200 ng genomic DNA, equivalent to 30,000 to 35,000 T cell genomes. The purified libraries were quantified using a Qubit 3.0 fluorometer, sized with a Bioanalyzer 2100, and then quantified again using the KAPA Library Quantification kit. Every immunoSEQ 96-well plate was sequenced on a separate single-read 150-cycle Illumina NextSeq 550 flow cell. As for the authors' bioinformatics: Because the immunoSEQ output included only junctional sequences and no quality scores, the filtering could not be the same as the filtering used for full-length reads. To assign V/J genes and CDR3, sequences were annotated using PyIR, a Python wrapper for IgBLAST v1.9, with IMGT germline references. Any read was removed if the V/J assignment was weak (E-value above 1e-6), the CDR3 was missing, or the read contained stop codons, out-of-frame junctions, or ambiguous translated residues. V3J clonotypes were defined by identical inferred V gene, J gene, and CDR3 amino acid sequence. The percentage overlap between two repertoires was calculated by dividing the number of shared unique clonotypes by the size of the smaller repertoire. RTK rarefaction, the Chao1 estimator, and Recon v2.1 estimates of unobserved clonotypes were used to assess repertoire richness. Generation probabilities were computed with OLGA for all TCRbeta clonotypes obtained by the gDNA method from several donors. In its TCRdb copy, this immuneACCESS table keeps in-frame sequences only and misses some clones. Where compared with another copy, unresolved V genes explain less than half of these, and the others have no known cause. Clonal size and the V and J genes are those of that table, whereas D and trimming came from the DNA. The sample table lists about 2.3 million clones, 93% of them with a count of one. Together, the top ten hold about 0.41% of the sample.

Healthy HIV-negative adults with no recently reported acute infections or vaccinations were included as donors. Every donor was a Caucasian adult living in Nashville, Tennessee, USA. Magnetic negative selection was used to enrich CD4+ T cells, after which naive cells were positively selected on CD45RA and the negative fraction became the memory subset. Blood was obtained by leukapheresis, after which PBMCs were separated by Ficoll-Histopaque density gradient centrifugation and cryopreserved in liquid nitrogen vapor phase. Analytical flow cytometry was used to check the purity and quantity of each magnetically sorted T cell population. Each sorted fraction had its genomic DNA isolated and then quantified by UV absorbance on a Nanodrop 2000c. For this clone: Its antigen has not been determined. The input lacks base qualities; no much larger clone sits a single base away.

Reading the germline V gene (reference sequence) gives CDR1 MNHEY and CDR2 SMNVEV. The CDR3 starts with the cysteine, ends with the phenylalanine, and has 16 residues. The entry retains the CDR3 DNA only, 48 bases that are in frame from base 1. V is reduced by 2 bases and J by 2 bases, leaving a spacing of 13 bases between them. Sequences were obtained from naive CD4+ T cells from PBMCs. The cell subset or site label here, explained by the study, means: CD45RA+ positively selected. The sequence derives from a young man in good health. Some clones in this sample may be carry-over from other donors' samples. Recombination linked TRBV27 to TRBJ1-5; the D region possibly corresponds to TRBD1 (6 bases align). The CDR3 has the sequence CASSLSYREGNQPQHF. The DNA sequence is as follows: TGTGCCAGCAGTTTAAGTTACAGGGAGGGCAATCAGCCCCAGCATTTT.